Listed here are 26 T cell receptor beta chains from one sample, sequenced in a study of shared clonotypes between healthy human individuals. Naive CD8 cells, CD45RO-negative and positively selected for CCR7, excluded terminally differentiated effector memory CD45RA+ cells. This table comes from immunoSEQ multiplex PCR, and its TCRdb copy is limited to in-frame clones, with some not included. The sample has hundreds of thousands of clones; approximately 96% are singletons. The sample consisted of naive CD8+ T cells sorted from blood. Source of these receptors: a woman aged 25 to 39 in good health.

V usage is TRBV27 and J usage is TRBJ2-1, with 10 bases lining up with TRBD1. The CDR3 contains 14 residues. The V and J ends lost 7 bases and 4 bases, in that order; junction bases with no gene match: 4. Germline assignment: CDR1 MNHEY and CDR2 SMNVEV (reference sequence). DNA for the CDR3: TGTGCCAGCACCCGACAGGGGGCGTACAATGAGCAGTTCTTC. Protein product: CASTRQGAYNEQFF.

This rearrangement joins TRBV5-1 to TRBJ2-7, with D tentatively TRBD2 (7 bases). The V end was cut by 0 bases, the J end by 2 bases, with 18 bases between. The germline V gene has CDR1 SGHRS and CDR2 YFSETQ. This CDR3 contains 17 residues. The CDR3 bases are TGCGCCAGCAGCTTGGAAGGGTTGGCGGGGGCAACCTACGAGCAGTACTTC. Translating it yields CASSLEGLAGATYEQYF.

This clone came up a few times. This chain links TRBV2 with TRBJ1-1; D gene ambiguous. Germline V gives CDR1 SNHLY, CDR2 FYNNEI. V was pared by 6 bases and J by 2 bases, with 7 bases between. The CDR3 runs 12 residues. The CDR3 DNA follows: TGTGCCAGCAGACTGATCAACACTGAAGCTTTCTTT. It translates to CASRLINTEAFF. The entire variable domain, with the rest obtained from reference TRBV2 and TRBJ1-1, is as follows: EPEVTQTPSHQVTQMGQEVILRCVPISNHLYFYWYRQILGQKVEFLVSFYNNEISEKSEIFDDQFSVERPDGSNFTLKIRSTKLEDSAMYFCASRLINTEAFFGQGTRLTVV.

The chain carries TRBV5-1 and TRBJ2-3; 9 nucleotides match TRBD2. This CDR3 contains 17 residues. Looked up from germline, CDR1 is SGHRS and CDR2 is YFSETQ. V shed 2 bases, J shed 1 base, and the junction held 8 bases outside the gene matches. The chain's CDR3 is CASSFDLAGVGTDTQYF. CDR3 coding DNA: TGCGCCAGCAGCTTCGATTTAGCGGGAGTCGGCACAGATACGCAGTATTTT.

The chain joins TRBV28 to TRBJ2-7; no reliable D call. The CDR3 is 13 residues long. V lost 5 bases, J lost 4 bases, and 12 bases lay in between. Germline V gene sequence: CDR1 MDHEN, CDR2 SYDVKM. Here the CDR3 reads CASSPTSPYEQYF. The CDR3 DNA follows: TGTGCCAGCAGTCCCACTTCCCCATACGAGCAGTACTTC.

The chain recombines TRBV7-6 with TRBJ2-5; no clear D gene. Germline V gene sequence: CDR1 SGHVS, CDR2 FNYEAQ. Trimming took 5 bases from V and 2 from J, leaving 9 bases between them. The CDR3 covers 13 residues. CDR3 residues: CASSQERQETQYF. The CDR3, as DNA: TGTGCCAGCAGCCAGGAGAGGCAAGAGACCCAGTACTTC.

CDR3 in amino acids: CASRRNRDPISYEQYF. The CDR3 DNA follows: TGTGCCAGCAGAAGAAACCGGGACCCGATTTCCTACGAGCAGTACTTC. V and J are TRBV28 and TRBJ2-7; D is perhaps TRBD1 or TRBD2 (5 bases each). CDR3 length: 16 residues. Germline values: CDR1 MDHEN, CDR2 SYDVKM. V lost 6 bases, J lost 1 base, and 19 bases lay in between.

This clone came up a few times. The rearrangement joins TRBV9 to TRBJ2-7, with a tentative D call TRBD2 (5 bases). This CDR3 region has 11 residues. Germline-derived CDR1 and CDR2 are SGDLS and YYNGEE. Trimming removed 7 bases from V and 5 bases from J, with 10 bases in between. The CDR3 here is CASGSEHEQYF. CDR3 DNA: TGTGCCAGCGGGAGCGAGCACGAGCAGTACTTC.

V gene TRBV4-2 combines with J gene TRBJ2-1; 8 bases agree with TRBD1. The germline CDR1 and CDR2 sequences are LGHNA and YNFKEQ. The CDR3 has 15 residues. The V gene end was trimmed by 10 bases and the J gene end by 1 base; junction bases not matched to a gene: 9. The chain's CDR3 is CATQSDRGSYNEQFF. CDR3 nucleotide sequence: TGTGCCACACAATCAGACAGGGGTTCCTACAATGAGCAGTTCTTC.

V is TRBV19 and J is TRBJ2-2; 8 bases match TRBD1. The CDR3 sequence is 14 residues long. Germline trimming cut 5 bases from V and 6 bases from J; bases unmatched to any gene: 5. Germline assignment: CDR1 LNHDA and CDR2 SQIVND (reference sequence). CDR3 nucleotides: TGTGCCAGTAGTGACAGGGGCTGGCCCGGGGAGCTGTTTTTT. Its translation is CASSDRGWPGELFF.

The gene calls are TRBV19 and TRBJ2-5, with D unclear. Germline-derived CDR1 and CDR2 are LNHDA and SQIVND (reference sequence). V lost 8 bases and J lost 4, with 20 bases in between. The CDR3 totals 15 residues. The CDR3 DNA sequence: TGTGCCAGTCAGCAATGGTTGGCCGCCGGAGAGACCCAGTACTTC. It yields the protein CASQQWLAAGETQYF. The whole variable domain, filled in from reference TRBV19 and TRBJ2-5, reads DGGITQSPKYLFRKEGQNVTLSCEQNLNHDAMYWYRQDPGQGLRLIYYSQIVNDFQKGDIAEGYSVSREKKESFPLTVTSAQKNPTAFYLCASQQWLAAGETQYFGPGTRLLVL.

J is TRBJ2-2 and V is TRBV7-9, with 7 nucleotides matching TRBD2. Germline assignment: CDR1 SEHNR and CDR2 FQNEAQ (reference sequence). The ends lost 4 bases at V and 6 bases at J; junction bases unmatched: 20. The CDR3 has 19 amino acids. CDR3 in amino acids: CASSSTSGAELNGPGELFF. CDR3 DNA: TGTGCCAGCAGCTCGACAAGCGGGGCAGAACTCAACGGACCCGGGGAGCTGTTTTTT.

The chain employs TRBV7-9 and TRBJ1-2; weak D call: TRBD1 (5 bases). V shed 2 bases and J shed 4 bases, with 14 bases lying between them. The germline CDR1 and CDR2 sequences are SEHNR and FQNEAQ (reference sequence). This CDR3 is 15 amino acids long. CDR3 DNA sequence: TGTGCCAGCAGCTTACGGGGCAGGACTGGCTATGGCTACACCTTC. Protein sequence: CASSLRGRTGYGYTF. Together with reference TRBV7-9 and TRBJ1-2, the CDR3 gives the full variable domain: DTGVSQNPRHKITKRGQNVTFRCDPISEHNRLYWYRQTLGQGPEFLTYFQNEAQLEKSRLLSDRFSAERPKGSFSTLEIQRTEQGDSAMYLCASSLRGRTGYGYTFGSGTRLTVV.

The chain has TRBV29-1 and TRBJ2-7, with D uncertain. Germline lookup yields CDR1 SQVTM and CDR2 ANQGSEA. This CDR3 comprises 13 residues. Trimming took 3 bases from V and 2 from J, leaving 11 bases between them. The CDR3: CSVDQPNTYEQYF. CDR3 DNA sequence: TGCAGCGTTGACCAGCCGAATACCTACGAGCAGTACTTC.

The CDR3: CASSLSPSMNTEAFF. Here the CDR3 DNA reads TGTGCCAGCAGCTTGTCTCCCAGTATGAACACTGAAGCTTTCTTT. J is TRBJ1-1 and V is TRBV5-6; no clear D. Germline V gene sequence: CDR1 SGHDT, CDR2 YYEEEE. The V gene lost 1 base and the J gene lost 0 bases, with 10 bases spanning the gap. The CDR3 contains 15 residues.

This chain connects TRBV19 to TRBJ1-1, with D possibly TRBD1 on 6 matching bases. The V end was cut by 5 bases, the J end by 7 bases, with 17 bases between. Germline lookup yields CDR1 LNHDA and CDR2 SQIVND (reference sequence). The CDR3 is made up of 14 amino acids. The CDR3 loop is CASSGGTGKNEAFF. CDR3 DNA sequence: TGTGCCAGTAGTGGCGGTACAGGGAAGAATGAAGCTTTCTTT. The complete variable domain, with remaining parts taken from reference TRBV19 and TRBJ1-1, reads DGGITQSPKYLFRKEGQNVTLSCEQNLNHDAMYWYRQDPGQGLRLIYYSQIVNDFQKGDIAEGYSVSREKKESFPLTVTSAQKNPTAFYLCASSGGTGKNEAFFGQGTRLTVV.

J is TRBJ2-2 and V is TRBV27; no firm D call. This CDR3 is 15 amino acids long. Trimming left V 6 bases short and J 2 bases short, with 13 bases between. The germline CDR1 and CDR2 sequences are MNHEY and SMNVEV (reference sequence). In DNA, the CDR3 is TGTGCCAGCAGCCCCGACTCCCCTAACACCGGGGAGCTGTTTTTT. This gives the protein CASSPDSPNTGELFF.

This clone was detected only once. The V gene is TRBV7-8, the J gene TRBJ2-2; D not resolved. The CDR3 extends over 16 amino acids. V gave up 0 bases and J gave up 0 bases, with 8 bases separating them. The V gene's germline CDR1 is SGHVS and CDR2 FQNEAQ. DNA for the CDR3: TGTGCCAGCAGCTTAGCTATTACAGCGAACACCGGGGAGCTGTTTTTT. Translated, it gives CASSLAITANTGELFF.

The gene calls are TRBV6-6 and TRBJ2-1, with 8 bases aligning to TRBD1. The CDR3 length is 15 residues. Germline CDR1 and CDR2: MNHNY and SVGAGI (reference sequence). V lost 4 bases and J lost 5; bases outside the gene matches: 7. CDR3 DNA sequence: TGTGCCAGCAGTTCACAGGGGGGCCTACACAATGAGCAGTTCTTC. Translation: CASSSQGGLHNEQFF.

Note on this clone: Other DNA sequences in this sample translate to the same CDR3. J is TRBJ1-5 and V is TRBV28; D is perhaps TRBD1 (5 bases). The CDR3 loop spans 13 amino acids. Germline CDR1 is MDHEN and CDR2 is SYDVKM. Trimming shortened V by 3 bases and J by 9 bases, and 12 bases separated the two germline ends. Here the CDR3 reads CASSLGGRRPQHF. The CDR3 region has the DNA TGTGCCAGCAGTTTGGGGGGAAGGCGGCCCCAGCATTTT. The whole variable domain, remainder taken from reference TRBV28 and TRBJ1-5, is DVKVTQSSRYLVKRTGEKVFLECVQDMDHENMFWYRQDPGLGLRLIYFSYDVKMKEKGDIPEGYSVSREKKERFSLILESASTNQTSMYLCASSLGGRRPQHFGDGTRLSIL.

The chain recombines TRBV7-8 with TRBJ1-5; D possibly corresponds to TRBD1 (6 bases). The germline V and J ends were trimmed by 5 bases and 5 bases, with 19 bases remaining between them. The CDR3 length is 16 residues. Looked up from germline, CDR1 is SGHVS and CDR2 is FQNEAQ. The CDR3 bases are TGTGCCAGCAGCCGAATGAGGGGGATCGCTGATCAGCCCCAGCATTTT. Encoded protein: CASSRMRGIADQPQHF.

V and J are TRBV5-1 and TRBJ2-3; the D is unclear. CDR1 is SGHRS and CDR2 is YFSETQ in the germline V gene. CDR3 length: 13 amino acids. Trimming cost V 1 base and J 4 bases, with 7 bases left between them. The DNA of the CDR3 is TGCGCCAGCAGCTTGTTCGGCGCAGATACGCAGTATTTT. This translates into CASSLFGADTQYF.

The V call is TRBV16, the J call TRBJ2-7; possibly TRBD2 for D (5 bases). V lost 4 bases, J lost 5 bases, and 12 bases lay in between. CDR1 and CDR2 from the germline V gene are KGHSY and FQNENV. The CDR3 has 13 amino acids. This CDR3 reads CASSLRSGDEQYF. The CDR3 DNA reads as TGTGCCAGCAGCCTTAGAAGCGGCGACGAGCAGTACTTC.

The V call is TRBV6-5, the J call TRBJ1-2; perhaps TRBD1 as D (6 bases). CDR3 size: 15 residues. The V and J ends lost 10 bases and 6 bases respectively, with 24 bases between them. Germline CDR1 and CDR2: MNHEY and SVGAGI. The CDR3 is CATSTGLLSGDGYTF. In nucleotides, the CDR3 is TGTGCCACCTCAACAGGGCTATTATCCGGGGATGGCTACACCTTC.

This chain joins TRBV19 and TRBJ2-3, with 11 bases matching TRBD2. The CDR3 runs to 18 residues. Trimming removed 6 bases from V and 4 bases from J; junction bases left unmatched: 15. The germline CDR1 and CDR2 sequences are LNHDA and SQIVND (reference sequence). The CDR3: CASSLDAVLAGESDTQYF. The CDR3 nucleotides read TGTGCCAGTAGCCTTGACGCCGTACTAGCGGGAGAATCAGATACGCAGTATTTT.

The gene calls are TRBV18 and TRBJ2-5, with D perhaps TRBD2 (6 bases). Germline CDR1 reads KGHSH; CDR2 reads LQKENI. Trimming removed 3 bases at V and 5 bases at J, with 19 bases between. The CDR3 has 16 residues. As DNA, the CDR3 is TGTGCCAGCTCACCTATGGCTGAAGGGGCGGGGGAGACCCAGTACTTC. Its translation: CASSPMAEGAGETQYF. Based on the CDR3 plus reference TRBV18 and TRBJ2-5, the full variable domain is NAGVMQNPRHLVRRRGQEARLRCSPMKGHSHVYWYRQLPEEGLKFMVYLQKENIIDESGMPKERFSAEFPKEGPSILRIQQVVRGDSAAYFCASSPMAEGAGETQYFGPGTRLLVL.